The clone carrying this T cell receptor (beta chain) was counted only a few times. CDR1 is GTSNPN, CDR2 SVGIG, per germline (reference sequence). With V trimmed by 3 bases and J by 5 bases, 3 bases remained unmatched. The length of the CDR3 is 13 residues. These data are taken from a study of cytomegalovirus exposure and HLA in healthy donors. The PCR had 60 Vbeta and 13 Jbeta primers. Method: immunoSEQ multiplex PCR; TCRdb's copy keeps in-frame clones and lacks some. The table lists some 150,000 clones, about 79% of them singletons. The sample comprised PBMCs. This receptor was taken from a woman aged 25 to 45 in good health and CMV-seronegative. V and J are TRBV30 and TRBJ2-1, with 8 positions matching TRBD2. The CDR3 DNA reads TGTGCCTGGAGGGGACTAGGGGACAATGAGCAGTTCTTC. It yields the protein CAWRGLGDNEQFF.